The rows below give T cell receptor beta chains drawn from one sample of a study of blood T cells in healthy people across ages. TCRdb passed the 5' RACE reads through MiXCR, listing each CDR3 protein once. The sample shows 1.5 million to 2 million distinct CDR3 sequences, about two fifths of them seen only once. Input material: blood. These TCRs come from a human donor in good health. The CDR3 runs from the conserved cysteine through the conserved F or W. Each record gives: CDR3 DNA, CDR3 protein, clone size, J gene, V gene, CDR3 length, D gene. A D gene is named only where the DNA matches it firmly. Not every row has a clone size; where given, it reads once, few, many or a size class.

CDR3 DNA: TGTGCCAGCACCCTGGGGGGGGCAACTAATGAAAAACTGTTTTTT; CDR3 protein: CASTLGGATNEKLFF; clone size: -; J gene: TRBJ1-4; V gene: TRBV28; CDR3 length: 15; D gene: -
CDR3 DNA: TGTGCCAGCGCACCCTCTAGCGGGGGTGAGACCCAGTACTTC; CDR3 protein: CASAPSSGGETQYF; clone size: -; J gene: TRBJ2-5; V gene: TRBV9; CDR3 length: 14; D gene: TRBD2
CDR3 DNA: TGTGCCTGCAGCACCCGGACAGGGGTGGTAGTTGGCTACACCTTC; CDR3 protein: CACSTRTGVVVGYTF; clone size: -; J gene: TRBJ1-2; V gene: TRBV7-2; CDR3 length: 15; D gene: TRBD1
CDR3 DNA: TGTGCCAGCAGCCAAGATTTTACCAGGACCTACGAGCAGTACTTC; CDR3 protein: CASSQDFTRTYEQYF; clone size: -; J gene: TRBJ2-7; V gene: TRBV3-1; CDR3 length: 15; D gene: -
CDR3 DNA: TGTGCCAGCAGCATAGCGGGGGGTGTGCGGAATGAGCAGTTCTTC; CDR3 protein: CASSIAGGVRNEQFF; clone size: -; J gene: TRBJ2-1; V gene: TRBV7-2; CDR3 length: 15; D gene: TRBD2
CDR3 DNA: TGCAGCGTTTTAGAAGGGTCCAATCAGCCCCAGCATTTT; CDR3 protein: CSVLEGSNQPQHF; clone size: few; J gene: TRBJ1-5; V gene: TRBV29-1; CDR3 length: 13; D gene: -
CDR3 DNA: TGTGCCAGCAGCCCAGTCCGGACAGCTTACGATGGAAACACCATATATTTT; CDR3 protein: CASSPVRTAYDGNTIYF; clone size: -; J gene: TRBJ1-3; V gene: TRBV7-8; CDR3 length: 17; D gene: -
CDR3 DNA: TGTGCCAGCAGCGTGTCGGGGGATGGGTACCAAGAGACCCAGTACTTC; CDR3 protein: CASSVSGDGYQETQYF; clone size: -; J gene: TRBJ2-5; V gene: TRBV9; CDR3 length: 16; D gene: -
CDR3 DNA: TGTGCCAGCAGCTTAATCCGGGACCGAGGGCGCATTCAGTACTTC; CDR3 protein: CASSLIRDRGRIQYF; clone size: few; J gene: TRBJ2-4; V gene: TRBV11-2; CDR3 length: 15; D gene: -
CDR3 DNA: TGTGCCAGCAGCTTAAGCGGGAAAACCCAAGAGACCCAGTACTTC; CDR3 protein: CASSLSGKTQETQYF; clone size: -; J gene: TRBJ2-5; V gene: TRBV7-9; CDR3 length: 15; D gene: TRBD2
CDR3 DNA: TGCAGCGCAGGAAAGGACAGGGCCTATGGCTACACCTTC; CDR3 protein: CSAGKDRAYGYTF; clone size: -; J gene: TRBJ1-2; V gene: TRBV29-1; CDR3 length: 13; D gene: TRBD1